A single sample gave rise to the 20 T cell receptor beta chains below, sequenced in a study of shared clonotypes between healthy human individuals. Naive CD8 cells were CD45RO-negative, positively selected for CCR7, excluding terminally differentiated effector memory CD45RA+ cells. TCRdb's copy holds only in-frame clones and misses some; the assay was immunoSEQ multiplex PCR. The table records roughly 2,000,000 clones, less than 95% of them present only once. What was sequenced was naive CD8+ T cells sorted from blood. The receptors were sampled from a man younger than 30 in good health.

CDR3 bases: TGTGCCAGCAAGGCGGGAGTCGGGGGAGATACGCAGTATTTT. This translates into CASKAGVGGDTQYF. The V and J genes are TRBV27 and TRBJ2-3; 7 bases are shared with TRBD2. The CDR3 extends over 14 amino acids. Germline V gives CDR1 MNHEY, CDR2 SMNVEV (reference sequence). V lost 7 bases and J lost 5; bases outside the gene matches: 9.

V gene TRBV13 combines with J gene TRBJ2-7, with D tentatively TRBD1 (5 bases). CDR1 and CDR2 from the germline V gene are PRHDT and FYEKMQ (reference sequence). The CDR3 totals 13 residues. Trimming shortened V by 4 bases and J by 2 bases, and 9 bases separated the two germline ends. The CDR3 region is CASSSRGPYEQYF. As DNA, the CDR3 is TGTGCCAGCAGCTCTAGGGGTCCCTACGAGCAGTACTTC. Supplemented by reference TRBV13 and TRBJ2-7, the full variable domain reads AAGVIQSPRHLIKEKRETATLKCYPIPRHDTVYWYQQGPGQDPQFLISFYEKMQSDKGSIPDRFSAQQFSDYHSELNMSSLELGDSALYFCASSSRGPYEQYFGPGTRLTVT.

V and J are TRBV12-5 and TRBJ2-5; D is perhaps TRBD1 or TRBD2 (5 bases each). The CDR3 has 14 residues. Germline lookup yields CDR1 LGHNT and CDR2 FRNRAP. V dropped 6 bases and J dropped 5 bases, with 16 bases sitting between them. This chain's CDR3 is CASGLEGLWETQYF. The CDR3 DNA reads TGTGCTAGTGGCCTAGAGGGGCTTTGGGAGACCCAGTACTTC.

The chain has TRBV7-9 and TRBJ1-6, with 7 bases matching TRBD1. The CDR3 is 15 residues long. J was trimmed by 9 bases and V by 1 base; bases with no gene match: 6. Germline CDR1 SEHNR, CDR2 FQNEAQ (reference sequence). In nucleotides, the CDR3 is TGTGCCAGCAGCTTAGGGGACAGCCTTGCTTCACCCCTCCACTTT. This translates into CASSLGDSLASPLHF.

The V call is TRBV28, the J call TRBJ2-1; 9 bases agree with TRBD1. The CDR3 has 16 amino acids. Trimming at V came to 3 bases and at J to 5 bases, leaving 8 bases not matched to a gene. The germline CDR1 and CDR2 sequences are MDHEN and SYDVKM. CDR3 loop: CASSFLGQGKNNEQFF. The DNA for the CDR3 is TGTGCCAGCAGTTTTTTAGGACAGGGGAAGAACAATGAGCAGTTCTTC.

Here the CDR3 DNA reads TGCGCCAGCAGCCAAGGTCAGGGACTGGGCACCGGGGAGCTGTTTTTT. Translation gives CASSQGQGLGTGELFF. The rearrangement uses TRBV4-1 and TRBJ2-2, with a possible D match to TRBD2 (6 bases). Germline CDR1 and CDR2: MGHRA and YSYEKL. The CDR3 is made up of 16 amino acids. The germline V and J ends were trimmed by 1 base and 4 bases, with 13 bases remaining between them.

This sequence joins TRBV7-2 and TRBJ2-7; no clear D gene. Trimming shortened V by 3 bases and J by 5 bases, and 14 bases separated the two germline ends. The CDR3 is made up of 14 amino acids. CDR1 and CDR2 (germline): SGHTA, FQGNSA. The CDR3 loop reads CASSLWTGLNEQYF. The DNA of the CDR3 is TGTGCCAGCAGCTTGTGGACGGGCCTGAACGAGCAGTACTTC.

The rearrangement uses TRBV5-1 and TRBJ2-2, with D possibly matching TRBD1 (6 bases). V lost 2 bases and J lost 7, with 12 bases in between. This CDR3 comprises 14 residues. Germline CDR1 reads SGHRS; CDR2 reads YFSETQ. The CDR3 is CASSFTGNYGELFF. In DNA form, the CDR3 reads TGCGCCAGCAGCTTTACAGGGAACTACGGGGAGCTGTTTTTT. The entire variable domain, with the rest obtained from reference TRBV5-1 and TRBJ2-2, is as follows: KAGVTQTPRYLIKTRGQQVTLSCSPISGHRSVSWYQQTPGQGLQFLFEYFSETQRNKGNFPGRFSGRQFSNSRSEMNVSTLELGDSALYLCASSFTGNYGELFFGEGSRLTVL.

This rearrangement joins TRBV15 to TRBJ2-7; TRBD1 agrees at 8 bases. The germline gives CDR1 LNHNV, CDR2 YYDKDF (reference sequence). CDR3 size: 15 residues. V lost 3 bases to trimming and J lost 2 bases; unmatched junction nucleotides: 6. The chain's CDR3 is CATSSPGGQAYEQYF. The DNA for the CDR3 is TGTGCCACCAGCAGTCCAGGGGGCCAGGCCTACGAGCAGTACTTC.

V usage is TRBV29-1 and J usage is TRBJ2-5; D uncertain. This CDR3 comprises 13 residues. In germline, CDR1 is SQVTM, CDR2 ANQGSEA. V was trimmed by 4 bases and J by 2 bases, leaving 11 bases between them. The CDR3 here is CSVVAGPQETQYF. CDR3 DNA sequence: TGCAGCGTTGTGGCCGGGCCGCAAGAGACCCAGTACTTC.

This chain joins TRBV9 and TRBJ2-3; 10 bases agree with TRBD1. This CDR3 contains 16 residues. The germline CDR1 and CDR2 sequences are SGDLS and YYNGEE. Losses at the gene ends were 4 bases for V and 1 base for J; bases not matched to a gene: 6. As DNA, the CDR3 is TGTGCCAGCAGCTTAGGGACAGGGGCGGGCACAGATACGCAGTATTTT. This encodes CASSLGTGAGTDTQYF.

The CDR3 protein is CASSPTGTGELFF. In DNA, the CDR3 is TGTGCCAGCAGCCCTACGGGCACCGGGGAGCTGTTTTTT. The chain joins TRBV11-2 to TRBJ2-2; D not resolved. The CDR3 has 13 residues. Germline lookup yields CDR1 SGHAT and CDR2 FQNNGV. Trimming pared 5 bases from V and 4 bases from J, leaving 8 bases between.

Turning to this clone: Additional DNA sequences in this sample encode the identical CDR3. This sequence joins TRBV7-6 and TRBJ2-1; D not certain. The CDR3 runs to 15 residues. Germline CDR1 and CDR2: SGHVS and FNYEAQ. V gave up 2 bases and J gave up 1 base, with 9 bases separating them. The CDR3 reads CASSLPPGSYNEQFF. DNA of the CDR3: TGTGCCAGCAGCTTACCCCCCGGTTCCTACAATGAGCAGTTCTTC.

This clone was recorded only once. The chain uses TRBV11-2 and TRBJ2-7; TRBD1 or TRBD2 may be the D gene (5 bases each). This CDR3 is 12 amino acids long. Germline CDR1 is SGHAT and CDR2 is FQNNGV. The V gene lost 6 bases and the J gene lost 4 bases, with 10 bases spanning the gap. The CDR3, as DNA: TGTGCCAGCAGGCCGGGACCATACGAGCAGTACTTC. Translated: CASRPGPYEQYF.

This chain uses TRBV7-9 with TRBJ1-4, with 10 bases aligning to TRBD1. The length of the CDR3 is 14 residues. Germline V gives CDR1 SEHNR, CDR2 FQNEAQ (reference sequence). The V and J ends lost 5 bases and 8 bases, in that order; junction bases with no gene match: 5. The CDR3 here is CASSIGTGDEKLFF. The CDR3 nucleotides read TGTGCCAGCAGCATCGGGACAGGGGACGAAAAACTGTTTTTT.

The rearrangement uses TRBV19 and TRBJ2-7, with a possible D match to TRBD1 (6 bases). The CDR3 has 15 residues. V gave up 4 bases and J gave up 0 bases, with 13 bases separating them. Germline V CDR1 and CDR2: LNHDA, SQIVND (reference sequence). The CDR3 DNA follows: TGTGCCAGTAGTACCCCAGGGGTAAGCTCCTACGAGCAGTACTTC. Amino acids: CASSTPGVSSYEQYF.

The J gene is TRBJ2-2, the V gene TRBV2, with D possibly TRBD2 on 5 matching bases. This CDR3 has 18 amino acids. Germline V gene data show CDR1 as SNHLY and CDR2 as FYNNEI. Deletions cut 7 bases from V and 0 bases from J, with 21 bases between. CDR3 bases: TGTGCCAGCACCGATGGGGAGCCCCACCCCCCGAACACCGGGGAGCTGTTTTTT. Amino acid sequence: CASTDGEPHPPNTGELFF. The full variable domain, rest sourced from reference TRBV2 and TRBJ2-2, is EPEVTQTPSHQVTQMGQEVILRCVPISNHLYFYWYRQILGQKVEFLVSFYNNEISEKSEIFDDQFSVERPDGSNFTLKIRSTKLEDSAMYFCASTDGEPHPPNTGELFFGEGSRLTVL.

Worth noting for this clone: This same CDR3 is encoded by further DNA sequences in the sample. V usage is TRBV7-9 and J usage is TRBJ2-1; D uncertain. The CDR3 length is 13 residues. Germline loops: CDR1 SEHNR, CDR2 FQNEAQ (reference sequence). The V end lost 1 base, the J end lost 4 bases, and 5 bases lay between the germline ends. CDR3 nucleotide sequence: TGTGCCAGCAGCTTAGTATCGTACAATGAGCAGTTCTTC. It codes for CASSLVSYNEQFF.

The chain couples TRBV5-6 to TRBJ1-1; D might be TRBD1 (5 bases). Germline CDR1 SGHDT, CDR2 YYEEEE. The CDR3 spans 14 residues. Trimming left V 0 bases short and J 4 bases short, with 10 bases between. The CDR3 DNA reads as TGTGCCAGCAGCTTGGGAGGAGGGGTCACTGAAGCTTTCTTT. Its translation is CASSLGGGVTEAFF.

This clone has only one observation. DNA for the CDR3: TGTGCCAGCAGTTTCACCGGGACAGGTGTCTTTAACTATGGCTACACCTTC. As protein: CASSFTGTGVFNYGYTF. The chain has TRBV27 and TRBJ1-2, with 8 bases aligning to TRBD1. Unmatched junction bases numbered 10, after V lost 3 bases and J lost 1 base. Germline values: CDR1 MNHEY, CDR2 SMNVEV (reference sequence). CDR3 length: 17 amino acids.